This TCR beta chain was found in a study of blood T cell repertoires in COVID-19 (dated by TCRdb to 2019 to 2021). For context, the study as a whole: Collaborator samples came from the United States, Italy and Spain and covered acute and convalescent phases of COVID-19. The repertoires were released in a freely available public database meant as a resource for research on the immune response to SARS-CoV-2. Nearly every sample came with metadata listing a de-identified subject ID, COVID-19 status, age in years and sex. The samples were drawn from two sources: the first 160 participants of the ongoing ImmuneRACE study, and 1,000 to 1,500 subjects contributed by 6 global collaborators. The prospective study material was composed of cDNA or gDNA derived from T cells, B-cell-depleted T cells, or PBMCs. HLA class I and class II types, where available, came from metadata supplied by the sample provider rather than from assay-based typing. The dataset comprised deeply sampled blood TCRbeta repertoires from subjects exposed to, actively infected with, or recovered from COVID-19. Findings and caveats that apply to the study as a whole: The quantity of clinical and demographic metadata differed by source and by participant and was supplied without curation.

TCRbeta CDR3 regions were amplified from genomic DNA using the immunoSEQ Assay, a bias-controlled multiplex PCR. The published analysis was carried out like this. The number of nucleated cells in each sample was estimated by amplification of reference gene primers within the assay. Sequence reads were collapsed and filtered to measure the absolute abundance of every unique TCRbeta CDR3 rearrangement. For each sample, productive Simpson clonality was calculated as the square root of Simpson's diversity index across productive rearrangements. Here the immuneACCESS table is served through TCRdb, limited to in-frame sequences with V and J called. Missing clones are a known gap in these copies; in checked studies unresolved V genes cover under half, and the rest lacks a known reason. V and J calls and clone size follow that table, whereas D and trimming were derived from the DNA. Within this sample are some 320,000 clones, with around nine tenths of them counted one time only. Together, the top ten hold 11% of the sample.

Taken from cysteine to phenylalanine, the CDR3 has 15 residues. Only the CDR3 DNA stays, 45 bases, in frame from base 1. Looking up the germline V gene yields CDR1 SGHAT and CDR2 FQNNGV. V ends up 3 bases short and J 9 bases short, with an unmatched junction base count of 9. One collaborating source in Seattle enrolled patients while the patients were actively infected and followed the patients over time throughout the course of disease. The collaborating institutions used their own protocols to collect whole blood in K2EDTA tubes. For TCRbeta analysis, collaborator samples were shipped as frozen whole blood, as isolated PBMCs, or as DNA extracted from either sample type. A remark on this clone: The clone's antigen remains unknown. Within one base of it there is no much larger clone, and no base qualities were kept.

Material for sequencing was peripheral blood. In this chain, TRBV11-2 is recombined with TRBJ1-5; the junction holds 9 bases that match TRBD1. The sequence was collected from a woman aged 25 to 45 with COVID-19, enrolled during active disease. CDR3 region: CASSFTRGQGWPQHF. The DNA sequence is given as TGTGCCAGCAGCTTCACGAGGGGACAGGGTTGGCCCCAGCATTTT.